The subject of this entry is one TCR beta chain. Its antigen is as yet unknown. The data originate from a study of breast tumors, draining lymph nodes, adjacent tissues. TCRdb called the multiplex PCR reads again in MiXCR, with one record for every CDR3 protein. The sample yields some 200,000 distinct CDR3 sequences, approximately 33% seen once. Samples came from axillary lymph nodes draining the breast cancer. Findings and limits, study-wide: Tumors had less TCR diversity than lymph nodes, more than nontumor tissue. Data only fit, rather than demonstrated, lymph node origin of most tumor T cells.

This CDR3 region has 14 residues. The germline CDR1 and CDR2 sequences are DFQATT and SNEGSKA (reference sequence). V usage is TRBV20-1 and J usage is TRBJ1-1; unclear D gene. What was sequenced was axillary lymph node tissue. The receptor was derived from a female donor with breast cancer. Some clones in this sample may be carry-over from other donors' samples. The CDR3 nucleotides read TGCAGGGCCGCCAAGGGAGGGATGAACACTGAAGCTTTCTTT. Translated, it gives CRAAKGGMNTEAFF.